This T cell receptor (beta chain) was obtained from a study of read filtering for tumor transcriptome and immune sequencing. Molecular barcoded adaptors covering alpha/delta and beta/gamma chains were used on 400 to 450 ng RNA. TCRdb used MiXCR to reprocess the reads, holding one entry per CDR3 protein. The profile shows more than 20,000 distinct CDR3 sequences, roughly 22% of them singletons. Germline V gives CDR1 SGHVS, CDR2 FQNEAQ. There are 15 residues in the CDR3. As regards this clonotype: One base separates it from a far larger clone, so it is likely a read error.

The sequenced material came from a population of CD138-negative cells sorted from bone marrow. This TCR derives from a donor aged 40 or over with multiple myeloma. The rearrangement links TRBV7-8 to TRBJ1-6; perhaps TRBD1 as D (5 bases). Matching the DNA end better, TRBJ1-1 makes the J call doubtful. CDR3 nucleotide sequence: TGTGACAGCAGCATACAGGCAAGGGAGAACACTGAAGCTTTCTTT. Its translation is CDSSIQARENTEAFF.